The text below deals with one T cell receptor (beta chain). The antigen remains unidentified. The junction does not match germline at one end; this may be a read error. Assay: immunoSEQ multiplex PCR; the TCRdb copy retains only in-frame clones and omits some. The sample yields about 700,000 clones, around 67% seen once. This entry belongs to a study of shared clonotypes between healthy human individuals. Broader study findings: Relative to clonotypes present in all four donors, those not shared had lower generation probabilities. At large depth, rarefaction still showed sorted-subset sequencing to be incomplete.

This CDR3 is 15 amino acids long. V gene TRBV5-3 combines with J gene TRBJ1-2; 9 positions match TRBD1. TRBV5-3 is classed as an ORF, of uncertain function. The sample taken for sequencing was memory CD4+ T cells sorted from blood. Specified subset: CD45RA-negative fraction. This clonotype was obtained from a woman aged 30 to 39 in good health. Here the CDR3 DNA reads TGTGCCAGCAGCTTCCTGGGACAGGGCATCTATGGCTACACCTTC. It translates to CASSFLGQGIYGYTF.